The rows below give T cell receptor beta chains drawn from one sample of a study of cytomegalovirus exposure and HLA in healthy donors. Profiled with immunoSEQ multiplex PCR; TCRdb holds only in-frame clones, not every one. This sample has 120,000 or so clones; 79% occur once, and the top ten carry roughly 2%. Sample: PBMCs. Every receptor here comes from a man between 18 and 29 years old in good health and CMV-seronegative. Both conserved end residues are part of each CDR3. A D gene is named only where the DNA matches it firmly. The size of a clone is reported for some rows only, either as once, few or many, or as a class for expanded clones.

clone size | CDR3 length | D gene | J gene | V gene | CDR3 DNA | CDR3 protein
. | 13 | . | TRBJ1-2 | TRBV21-1 | TGTGCCAGCAGGATGAGGGGGAACTATGGCTACACCTTC | CASRMRGNYGYTF
. | 14 | . | TRBJ1-5 | TRBV19 | TGTGCCAGTACCTTGGCCAGGGGCGGTCAGCCCCAGCATTTT | CASTLARGGQPQHF
. | 16 | TRBD2 | TRBJ2-1 | TRBV4-1 | TGCGCCAGCAGCCAAGTAGCCAGCGGGATATCATATGAGCAGTTCTTC | CASSQVASGISYEQFF
. | 17 | TRBD1 | TRBJ1-5 | TRBV15 | TGTGCCACCAGCAGAGATGGGACAGCAATGGCGTCACAGCCCCAGCATTTT | CATSRDGTAMASQPQHF
. | 14 | . | TRBJ1-1 | TRBV28 | TGTGCCAGCAGTTTCGTGACAGTGAACACTGAAGCTTTCTTT | CASSFVTVNTEAFF
. | 13 | . | TRBJ2-3 | TRBV30 | TGTGCCTGGAAAAGCGGGAGCACAGATACGCAGTATTTT | CAWKSGSTDTQYF
. | 11 | . | TRBJ1-6 | TRBV2 | TGTGCCAGTACGGACACTTCACCCCTCCACTTT | CASTDTSPLHF
once | 12 | TRBD2 | TRBJ2-7 | TRBV2 | TGTGCCAGCAGACTAGCGGGAACCGAGCAGTACTTC | CASRLAGTEQYF
. | 15 | . | TRBJ2-3 | TRBV7-3 | TGTGCCAGCAGCCCCCGGGACTCCCGCACAGATACGCAGTATTTT | CASSPRDSRTDTQYF
. | 11 | . | TRBJ2-5 | TRBV7-3 | TGTGCCAGCAGCCTCCAAGAGACCCAGTACTTC | CASSLQETQYF